What follows describes a single T cell receptor beta chain. Its antigen remains unidentified. This specimen comes from a study of regulatory and conventional T cells in RAG deficiency. General study points: Omenn syndrome and CID/AS patients had 95 to 100-fold fewer unique Treg TCR beta sequences, versus 9.5 to 10-fold elsewhere. These Omenn syndrome Treg sorts may hold peripherally activated cells instead.

CDR1 SGHRS and CDR2 YFSETQ come from the germline V gene. The CDR3 runs 13 residues. V lost 6 bases to trimming and J lost 4 bases, with 13 bases between them. Genomic DNA came from blood conventional CD4+ T cells gated CD25-low CD127-high. The repertoire was sequenced with immunoSEQ multiplex PCR; TCRdb's copy has only in-frame clones and lacks some. The repertoire holds around 20,000 clones, with 95% to 97% as singletons. These data were likewise used in another study, on regulatory T cells. In that study: Primers: 52 TRBV forward and 13 TRBJ reverse. Skewed V and J usage and few unique V-J pairs marked patient repertoires, most in Tregs.

This TCR was sampled from a human donor in good health. The chain links TRBV5-1 to TRBJ2-5; tentative D call: TRBD2 (5 bases). Sequencing was performed on CD25- CD4+ T cells sorted from blood. As DNA, the CDR3 is TGCGCCAGCAAGTGGTCCGAGGGAGAGACCCAGTACTTC. This codes for CASKWSEGETQYF.